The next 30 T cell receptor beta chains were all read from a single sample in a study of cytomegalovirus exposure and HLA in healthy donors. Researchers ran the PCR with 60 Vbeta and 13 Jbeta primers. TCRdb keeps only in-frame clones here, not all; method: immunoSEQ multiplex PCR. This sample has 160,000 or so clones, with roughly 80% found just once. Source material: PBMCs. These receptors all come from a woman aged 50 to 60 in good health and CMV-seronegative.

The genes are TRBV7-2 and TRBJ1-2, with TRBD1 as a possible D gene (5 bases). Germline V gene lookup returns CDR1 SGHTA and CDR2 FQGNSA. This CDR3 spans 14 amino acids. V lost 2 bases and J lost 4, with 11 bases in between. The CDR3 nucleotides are TGTGCCAGCAGCTTACCGGGGGTAATCTATGGCTACACCTTC. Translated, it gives CASSLPGVIYGYTF.

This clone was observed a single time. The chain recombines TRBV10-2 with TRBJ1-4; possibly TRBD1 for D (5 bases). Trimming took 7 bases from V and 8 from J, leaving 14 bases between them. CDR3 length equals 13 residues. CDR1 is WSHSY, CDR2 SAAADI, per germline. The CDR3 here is CASTAGSQEKLFF. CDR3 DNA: TGCGCCAGCACGGCAGGGTCACAAGAAAAACTGTTTTTT.

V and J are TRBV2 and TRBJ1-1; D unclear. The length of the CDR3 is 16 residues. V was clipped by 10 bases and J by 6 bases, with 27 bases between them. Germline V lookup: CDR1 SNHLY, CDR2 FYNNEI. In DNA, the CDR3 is TGTGCCACCCGATCAGGTGTCGGACTTAAGGACGCTGAAGCTTTCTTT. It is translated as CATRSGVGLKDAEAFF.

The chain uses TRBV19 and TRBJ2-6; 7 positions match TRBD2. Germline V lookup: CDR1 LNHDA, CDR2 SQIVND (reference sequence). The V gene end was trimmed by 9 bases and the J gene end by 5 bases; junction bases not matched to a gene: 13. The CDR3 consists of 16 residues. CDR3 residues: CASGGSVFSWANVLTF. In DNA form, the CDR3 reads TGTGCCAGCGGGGGGTCCGTTTTTTCCTGGGCCAACGTCCTGACTTTC.

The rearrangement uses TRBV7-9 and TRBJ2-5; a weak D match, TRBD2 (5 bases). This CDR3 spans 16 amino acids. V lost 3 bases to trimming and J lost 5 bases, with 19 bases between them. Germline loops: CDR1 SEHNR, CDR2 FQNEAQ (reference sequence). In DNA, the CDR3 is TGTGCCAGCAGCTTCGAACTCGGAGGCGTCAGGGAGACCCAGTACTTC. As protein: CASSFELGGVRETQYF.

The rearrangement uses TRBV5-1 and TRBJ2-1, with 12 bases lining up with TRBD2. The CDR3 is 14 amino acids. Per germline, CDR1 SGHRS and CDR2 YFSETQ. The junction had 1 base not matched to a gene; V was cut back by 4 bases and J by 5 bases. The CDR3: CASSRTSGNNEQFF. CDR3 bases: TGCGCCAGCAGCCGGACTAGCGGGAACAATGAGCAGTTCTTC.

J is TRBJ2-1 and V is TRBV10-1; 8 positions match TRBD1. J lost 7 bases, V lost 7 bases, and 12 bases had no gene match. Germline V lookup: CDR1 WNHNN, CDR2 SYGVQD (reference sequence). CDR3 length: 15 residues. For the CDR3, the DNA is TGCGCCAGCACCCTAGACAGGGGCCTTCCTAATGAGCAGTTCTTC. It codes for CASTLDRGLPNEQFF.

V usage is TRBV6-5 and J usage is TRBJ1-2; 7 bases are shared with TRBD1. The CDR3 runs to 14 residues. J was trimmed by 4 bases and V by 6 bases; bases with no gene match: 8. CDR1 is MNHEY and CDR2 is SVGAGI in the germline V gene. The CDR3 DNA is TGTGCCAGCAGCTACGACAGGGAGAGCTATGGCTACACCTTC. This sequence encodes CASSYDRESYGYTF.

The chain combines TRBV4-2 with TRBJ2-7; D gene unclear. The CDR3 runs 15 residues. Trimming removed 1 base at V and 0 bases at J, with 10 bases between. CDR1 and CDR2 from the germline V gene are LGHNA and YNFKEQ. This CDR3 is CASSQALGGSYEQYF. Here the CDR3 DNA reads TGTGCCAGCAGCCAAGCCCTAGGCGGCTCCTACGAGCAGTACTTC.

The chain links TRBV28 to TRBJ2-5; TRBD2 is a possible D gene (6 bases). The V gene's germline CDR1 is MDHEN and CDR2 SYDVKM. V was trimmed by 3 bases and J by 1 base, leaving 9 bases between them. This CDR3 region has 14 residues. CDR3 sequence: CASSFPGSQETQYF. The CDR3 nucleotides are TGTGCCAGCAGTTTTCCCGGGAGCCAAGAGACCCAGTACTTC.

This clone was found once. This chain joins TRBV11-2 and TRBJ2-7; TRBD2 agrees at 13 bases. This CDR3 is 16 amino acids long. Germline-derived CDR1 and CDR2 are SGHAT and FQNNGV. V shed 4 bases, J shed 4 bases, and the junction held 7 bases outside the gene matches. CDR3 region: CASSSGTSGVIYEQYF. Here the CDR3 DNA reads TGTGCCAGCAGCTCCGGGACTAGCGGGGTGATTTACGAGCAGTACTTC.

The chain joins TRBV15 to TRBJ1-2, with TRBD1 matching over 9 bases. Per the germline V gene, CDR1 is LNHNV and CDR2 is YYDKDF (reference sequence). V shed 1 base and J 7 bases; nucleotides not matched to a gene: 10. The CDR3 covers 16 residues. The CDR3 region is CATSRGEPGQGSGYTF. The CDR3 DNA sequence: TGTGCCACCAGCAGAGGGGAACCGGGACAGGGTTCTGGCTACACCTTC.

For the CDR3, the DNA is TGTGCCAGCAGCGTAGCAGGACAGGCTAACACAGATACGCAGTATTTT. It encodes CASSVAGQANTDTQYF. The chain employs TRBV9 and TRBJ2-3; 7 bases are shared with TRBD1. V gave up 0 bases and J gave up 2 bases; unmatched junction bases: 6. In germline, CDR1 is SGDLS, CDR2 YYNGEE. The CDR3 runs to 16 residues. Looking up the rest from reference TRBV9 and TRBJ2-3 gives the full variable domain: DSGVTQTPKHLITATGQRVTLRCSPRSGDLSVYWYQQSLDQGLQFLIQYYNGEERAKGNILERFSAQQFPDLHSELNLSSLELGDSALYFCASSVAGQANTDTQYFGPGTRLTVL.

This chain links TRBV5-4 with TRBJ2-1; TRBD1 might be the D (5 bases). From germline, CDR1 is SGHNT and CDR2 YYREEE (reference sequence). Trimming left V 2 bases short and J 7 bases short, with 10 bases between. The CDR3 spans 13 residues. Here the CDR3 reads CASSFPGRNEQFF. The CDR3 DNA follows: TGTGCCAGCAGCTTCCCAGGGCGGAATGAGCAGTTCTTC.

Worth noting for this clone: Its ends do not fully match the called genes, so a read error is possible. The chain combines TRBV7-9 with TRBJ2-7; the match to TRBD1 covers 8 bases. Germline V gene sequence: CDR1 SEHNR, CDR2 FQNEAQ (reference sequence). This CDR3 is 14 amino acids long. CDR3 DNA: TGTTCCAGCAGTTCCGGACAGGGACTTCTCGAGCAGTACTTC. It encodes CSSSSGQGLLEQYF.

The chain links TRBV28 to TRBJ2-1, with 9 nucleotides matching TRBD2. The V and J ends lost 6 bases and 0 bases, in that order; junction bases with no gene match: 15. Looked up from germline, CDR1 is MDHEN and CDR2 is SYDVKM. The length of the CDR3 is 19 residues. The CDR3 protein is CASRSLGRLSGGSYNEQFF. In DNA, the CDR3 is TGTGCCAGCAGATCCCTTGGCAGACTTAGCGGGGGCTCCTACAATGAGCAGTTCTTC.

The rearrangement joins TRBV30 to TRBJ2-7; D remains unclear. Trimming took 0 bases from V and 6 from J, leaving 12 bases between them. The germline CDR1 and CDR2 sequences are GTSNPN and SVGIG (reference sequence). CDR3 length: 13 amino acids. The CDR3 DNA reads TGTGCCTGGAGTGTACGTTCCCTCGGCGAGCAGTACTTC. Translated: CAWSVRSLGEQYF.

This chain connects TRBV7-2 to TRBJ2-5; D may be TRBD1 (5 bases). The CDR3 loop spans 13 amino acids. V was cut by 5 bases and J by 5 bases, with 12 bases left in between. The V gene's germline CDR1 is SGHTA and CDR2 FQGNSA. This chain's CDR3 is CASSTRQRETQYF. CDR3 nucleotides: TGTGCCAGCAGCACCCGACAGAGGGAGACCCAGTACTTC.

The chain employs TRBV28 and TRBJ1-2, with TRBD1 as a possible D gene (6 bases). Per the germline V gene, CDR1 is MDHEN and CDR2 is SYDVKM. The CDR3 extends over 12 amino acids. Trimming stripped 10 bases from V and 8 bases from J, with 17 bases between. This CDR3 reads CATGGGYGGYTF. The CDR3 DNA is TGTGCCACGGGAGGGGGTTATGGGGGCTACACCTTC.

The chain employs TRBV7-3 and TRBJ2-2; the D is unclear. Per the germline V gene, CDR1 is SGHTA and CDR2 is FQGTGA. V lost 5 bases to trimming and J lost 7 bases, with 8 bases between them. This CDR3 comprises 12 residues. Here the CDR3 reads CASSMTVGELFF. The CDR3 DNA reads TGTGCCAGCAGCATGACTGTCGGGGAGCTGTTTTTT.

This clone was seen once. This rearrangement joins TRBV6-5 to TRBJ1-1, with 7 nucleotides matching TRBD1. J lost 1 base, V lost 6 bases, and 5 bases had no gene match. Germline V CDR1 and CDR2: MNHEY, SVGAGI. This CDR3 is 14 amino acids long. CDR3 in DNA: TGTGCCAGCAGCGCCAGGACAGGGAACACTGAAGCTTTCTTT. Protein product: CASSARTGNTEAFF.

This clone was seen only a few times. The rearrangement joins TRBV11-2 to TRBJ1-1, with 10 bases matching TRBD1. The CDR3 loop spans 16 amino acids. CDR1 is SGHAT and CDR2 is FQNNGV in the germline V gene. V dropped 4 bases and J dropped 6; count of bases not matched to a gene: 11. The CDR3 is CASSYPGQGKGSEAFF. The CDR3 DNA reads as TGTGCCAGCAGCTATCCGGGACAGGGGAAGGGTTCTGAAGCTTTCTTT.

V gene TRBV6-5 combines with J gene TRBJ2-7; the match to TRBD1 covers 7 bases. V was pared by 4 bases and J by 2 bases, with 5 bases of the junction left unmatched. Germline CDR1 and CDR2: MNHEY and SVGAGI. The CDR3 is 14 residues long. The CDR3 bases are TGTGCCAGCAGTTTGACAGGGACCCCCTACGAGCAGTACTTC. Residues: CASSLTGTPYEQYF.

The CDR3 reads CASIRDRGLNTEAFF. CDR3 nucleotides: TGTGCCAGCATTCGAGACAGGGGGCTTAACACTGAAGCTTTCTTT. The V and J genes are TRBV6-1 and TRBJ1-1; 10 bases agree with TRBD1. There are 15 residues in the CDR3. J gave up 2 bases and V 7 bases, and 7 bases lay outside the gene matches. The germline V gene has CDR1 MNHNS and CDR2 SASEGT.

The DNA for the CDR3 is TGTGCCACCAGCAGAGTGCGGGAGGGAGAGACCCAGTACTTC. Translating it yields CATSRVREGETQYF. This chain uses TRBV15 with TRBJ2-5, with 9 bases matching TRBD2. J lost 4 bases, V lost 1 base, and 1 base had no gene match. The length of the CDR3 is 14 residues. Germline V gives CDR1 LNHNV, CDR2 YYDKDF (reference sequence).

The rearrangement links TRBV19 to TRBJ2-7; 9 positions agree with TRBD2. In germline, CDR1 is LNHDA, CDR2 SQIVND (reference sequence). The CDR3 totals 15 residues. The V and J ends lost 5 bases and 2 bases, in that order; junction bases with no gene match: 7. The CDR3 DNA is TGTGCCAGTAGTGGCCTAGCGGGGCTAGCCTACGAGCAGTACTTC. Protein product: CASSGLAGLAYEQYF.

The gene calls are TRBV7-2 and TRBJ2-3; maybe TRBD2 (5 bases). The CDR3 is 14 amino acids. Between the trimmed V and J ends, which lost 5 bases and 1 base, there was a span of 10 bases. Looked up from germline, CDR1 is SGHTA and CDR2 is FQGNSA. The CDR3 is CASSLLGGTDTQYF. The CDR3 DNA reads TGTGCCAGCAGCCTCCTCGGGGGCACAGATACGCAGTATTTT. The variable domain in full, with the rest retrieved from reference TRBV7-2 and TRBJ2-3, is GAGVSQSPSNKVTEKGKDVELRCDPISGHTALYWYRQSLGQGLEFLIYFQGNSAPDKSGLPSDRFSAERTGGSVSTLTIQRTQQEDSAVYLCASSLLGGTDTQYFGPGTRLTVL.

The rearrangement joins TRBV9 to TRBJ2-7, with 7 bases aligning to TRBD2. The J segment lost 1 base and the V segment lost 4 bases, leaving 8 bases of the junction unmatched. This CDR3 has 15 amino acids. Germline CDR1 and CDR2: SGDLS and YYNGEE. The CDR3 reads CASSPQAGPSYEQYF. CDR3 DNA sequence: TGTGCCAGCAGCCCACAAGCGGGACCATCCTACGAGCAGTACTTC. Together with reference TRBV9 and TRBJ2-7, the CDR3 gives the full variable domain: DSGVTQTPKHLITATGQRVTLRCSPRSGDLSVYWYQQSLDQGLQFLIQYYNGEERAKGNILERFSAQQFPDLHSELNLSSLELGDSALYFCASSPQAGPSYEQYFGPGTRLTVT.

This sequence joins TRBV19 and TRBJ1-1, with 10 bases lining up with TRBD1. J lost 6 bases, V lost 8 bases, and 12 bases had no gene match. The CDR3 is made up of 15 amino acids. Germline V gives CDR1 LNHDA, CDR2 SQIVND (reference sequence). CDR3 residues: CASLSRDRGEAEAFF. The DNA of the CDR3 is TGTGCCAGTCTGTCCCGGGACAGGGGCGAGGCTGAAGCTTTCTTT.

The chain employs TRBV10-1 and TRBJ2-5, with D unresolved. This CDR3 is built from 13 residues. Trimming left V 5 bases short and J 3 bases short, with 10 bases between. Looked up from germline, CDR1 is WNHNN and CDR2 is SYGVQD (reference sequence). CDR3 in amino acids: CASSPALKETQYF. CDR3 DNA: TGCGCCAGCAGTCCTGCCCTAAAAGAGACCCAGTACTTC.